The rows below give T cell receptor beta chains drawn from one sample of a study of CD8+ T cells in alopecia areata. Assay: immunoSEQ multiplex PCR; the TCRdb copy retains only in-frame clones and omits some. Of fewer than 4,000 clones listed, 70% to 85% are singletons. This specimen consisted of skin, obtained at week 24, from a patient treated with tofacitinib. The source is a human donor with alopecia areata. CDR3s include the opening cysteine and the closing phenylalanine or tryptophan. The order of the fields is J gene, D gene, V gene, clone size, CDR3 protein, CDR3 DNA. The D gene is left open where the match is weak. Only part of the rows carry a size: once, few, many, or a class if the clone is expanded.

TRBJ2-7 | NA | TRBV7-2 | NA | CASSLTRREQYF | TGTGCCAGCAGTTTGACGCGGAGGGAGCAGTACTTC
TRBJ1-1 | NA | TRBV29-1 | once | CSGSRGANTEAFF | TGCAGCGGATCAAGGGGGGCGAACACTGAAGCTTTCTTT
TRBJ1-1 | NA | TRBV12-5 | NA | CASGARDPNTEAFF | TGTGCTAGTGGTGCCAGGGACCCGAACACTGAAGCTTTCTTT
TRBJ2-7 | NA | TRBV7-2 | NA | CASRPGGGDILYEQYF | TGTGCCAGCAGGCCTGGTGGCGGGGACATCCTCTACGAGCAGTACTTC
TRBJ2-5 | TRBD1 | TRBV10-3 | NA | CAISYPSGTGGETQYF | TGTGCCATCAGTTACCCCTCGGGGACAGGAGGGGAGACCCAGTACTTC
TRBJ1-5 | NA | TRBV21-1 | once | CASYRGNSNQPQHF | TGTGCCTCTTACAGGGGAAACAGCAATCAGCCCCAGCATTTT
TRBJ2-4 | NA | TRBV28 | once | CASSLRAGRNFITQYF | TGTGCCAGCAGTTTAAGAGCAGGGAGAAATTTTATCACGCAGTACTTC
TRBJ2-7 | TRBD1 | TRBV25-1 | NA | CASSEYGTGFNEQYF | TGTGCCAGCAGTGAATATGGGACAGGGTTCAACGAGCAGTACTTC
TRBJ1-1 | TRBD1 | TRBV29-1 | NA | CSVEGLGGPEAFF | TGCAGCGTTGAAGGGTTAGGGGGCCCTGAAGCTTTCTTT
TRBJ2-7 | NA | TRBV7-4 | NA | CASSLRGEDGQYF | TGTGCCAGCAGCTTACGAGGGGAGGACGGGCAGTACTTC
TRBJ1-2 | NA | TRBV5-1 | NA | CASSPRQALGRGYTF | TGCGCCAGCAGCCCCCGACAGGCGCTTGGTCGAGGCTACACCTTC
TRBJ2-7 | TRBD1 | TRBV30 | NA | CAWSLGQGSSYEQYF | TGTGCCTGGAGTCTGGGACAGGGAAGCTCCTACGAGCAGTACTTC
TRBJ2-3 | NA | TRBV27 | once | CASRSAPGRPDTQYF | TGTGCCAGCAGGTCCGCCCCAGGGAGGCCAGATACGCAGTATTTT
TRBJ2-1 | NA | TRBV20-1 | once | CSAHNFDEQFF | TGCAGTGCTCACAACTTCGATGAGCAGTTCTTC
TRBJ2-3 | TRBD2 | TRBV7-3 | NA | CASSLTGGSGTQYF | TGTGCCAGCAGCTTAACCGGCGGGAGCGGTACGCAGTATTTT
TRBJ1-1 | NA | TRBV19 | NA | CASKKDTEAFF | TGTGCCAGTAAAAAGGACACTGAAGCTTTCTTT
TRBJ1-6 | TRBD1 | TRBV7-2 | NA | CASSSQTGDNLPLHF | TGTGCCAGCAGCTCCCAGACAGGGGATAATTTACCCCTCCACTTT
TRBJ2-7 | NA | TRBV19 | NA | CASSIRGGQPSYEQYF | TGTGCCAGTAGTATCAGAGGCGGGCAGCCCTCCTACGAGCAGTACTTC
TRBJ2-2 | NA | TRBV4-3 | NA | CASSHLNHGQSSTGELFF | TGCGCCAGCAGCCACCTTAACCACGGACAGTCATCCACCGGGGAGCTGTTTTTT
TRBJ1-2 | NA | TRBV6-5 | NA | CASRDFLYGYTF | TGTGCCTCCCGGGACTTCTTGTATGGCTACACCTTC
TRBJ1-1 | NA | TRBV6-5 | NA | CASRRTESTEAFF | TGTGCCAGCAGAAGGACAGAGAGCACTGAAGCTTTCTTT
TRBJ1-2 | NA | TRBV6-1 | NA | CASSEAWQGRVYGYTF | TGTGCCAGCAGTGAAGCTTGGCAGGGTCGGGTCTATGGCTACACCTTC
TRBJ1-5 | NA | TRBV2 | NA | CASSGVRGAGQPQHF | TGTGCCAGCAGTGGAGTGAGGGGGGCAGGTCAGCCCCAGCATTTT
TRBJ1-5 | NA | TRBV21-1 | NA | CASSNGHTGEGQPQHF | TGTGCCAGCAGCAATGGTCACACAGGGGAAGGGCAGCCCCAGCATTTT
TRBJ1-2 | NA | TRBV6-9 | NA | CASSSHGPYGKIYGYTF | TGTGCCAGCAGTTCCCACGGGCCTTACGGAAAGATCTATGGCTACACCTTC
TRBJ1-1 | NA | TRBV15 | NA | CATSRDLGAEAFF | TGTGCCACCAGCAGAGATTTAGGCGCTGAAGCTTTCTTT
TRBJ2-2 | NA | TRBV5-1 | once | CASGEWGKTGELFF | TGCGCCAGTGGGGAATGGGGAAAGACCGGGGAGCTGTTTTTT
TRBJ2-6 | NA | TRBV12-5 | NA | CASGLGITSGANVLTF | TGTGCTAGTGGTTTGGGGATAACATCTGGGGCCAACGTCCTGACTTTC
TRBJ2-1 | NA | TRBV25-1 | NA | CASSELKIFGAYNEQFF | TGTGCCAGCAGTGAATTAAAAATTTTTGGGGCGTACAATGAGCAGTTCTTC
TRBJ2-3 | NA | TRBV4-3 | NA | CASSQDGGKTDTQYF | TGCGCCAGCAGCCAAGATGGGGGGAAAACAGATACGCAGTATTTT
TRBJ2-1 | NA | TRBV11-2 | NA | CASSLDHRPLGGNEQFF | TGTGCCAGCAGCTTAGATCATCGACCGCTCGGGGGCAATGAGCAGTTCTTC
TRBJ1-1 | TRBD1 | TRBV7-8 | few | CASTPWTGFLTGDTEAFF | TGTGCCAGCACCCCTTGGACAGGGTTCTTGACAGGGGACACTGAAGCTTTCTTT
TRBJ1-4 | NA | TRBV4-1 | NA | CATTDSTNEKLFF | TGCGCCACTACAGACTCAACTAATGAAAAACTGTTTTTT
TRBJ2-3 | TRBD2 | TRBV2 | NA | CASSDTSGGELNTDTQYF | TGTGCCAGCAGTGATACTAGCGGGGGGGAGTTAAACACAGATACGCAGTATTTT
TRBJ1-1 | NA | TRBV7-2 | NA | CASSPSPPRDGHTNTEAFF | TGTGCCAGCAGCCCATCCCCCCCCCGGGACGGGCATACGAACACTGAAGCTTTCTTT
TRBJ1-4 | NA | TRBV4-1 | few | CASSQVGPLGGEKLFF | TGCGCCAGCAGCCAAGTCGGACCCTTGGGAGGTGAAAAACTGTTTTTT
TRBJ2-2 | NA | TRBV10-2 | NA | CASSDWQGGNTGELFF | TGCGCCAGCAGTGATTGGCAGGGTGGGAACACCGGGGAGCTGTTTTTT
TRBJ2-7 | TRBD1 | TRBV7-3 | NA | CASNPGTGPLGYDEQYF | TGTGCCAGCAACCCCGGGACAGGCCCATTAGGGTACGACGAGCAGTACTTC
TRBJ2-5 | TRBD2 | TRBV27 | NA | CASSLSSGGKTQYF | TGTGCCAGCAGTTTATCTTCGGGGGGGAAGACCCAGTACTTC
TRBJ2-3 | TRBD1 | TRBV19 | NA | CASSPRDRALAAFTDTQYF | TGTGCCAGTAGTCCCCGGGACAGGGCCCTGGCCGCCTTCACAGATACGCAGTATTTT
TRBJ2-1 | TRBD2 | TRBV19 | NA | CASTTSGGVNNEQFF | TGTGCCAGTACCACTAGCGGGGGGGTCAACAATGAGCAGTTCTTC
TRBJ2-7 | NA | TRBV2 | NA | CASSEDRPMYEQYF | TGTGCCAGCAGTGAAGACCGGCCCATGTACGAGCAGTACTTC
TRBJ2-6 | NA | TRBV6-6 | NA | CASSSSTGANVLTF | TGTGCCAGCAGTTCCAGTACTGGGGCCAACGTCCTGACTTTC
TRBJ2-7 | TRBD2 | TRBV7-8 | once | CASSLSERGPYEQYF | TGTGCCAGCAGCTTGTCCGAGCGGGGACCCTACGAGCAGTACTTC
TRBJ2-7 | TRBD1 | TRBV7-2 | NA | CASSPRTGGAEQYF | TGTGCCAGCAGCCCCCGGACAGGGGGCGCCGAGCAGTACTTC
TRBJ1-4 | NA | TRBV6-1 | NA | CARGQLGNNEKLFF | TGTGCCAGGGGGCAATTGGGGAATAATGAAAAACTGTTTTTT
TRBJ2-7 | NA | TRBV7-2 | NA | CASSLVDRADSLQYF | TGTGCCAGCAGCTTAGTTGACAGAGCGGACTCCTTGCAGTACTTC
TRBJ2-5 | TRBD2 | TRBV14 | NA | CASSQRGGETQYF | TGTGCCAGCAGCCAACGGGGGGGAGAGACCCAGTACTTC
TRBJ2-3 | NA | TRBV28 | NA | CASSYWQSTDTQYF | TGTGCCAGCAGTTATTGGCAGTCCACAGATACGCAGTATTTT
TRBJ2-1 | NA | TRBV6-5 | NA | CASKGGASYNEQFF | TGTGCCAGCAAAGGCGGGGCCTCCTACAATGAGCAGTTCTTC
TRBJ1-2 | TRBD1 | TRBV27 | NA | CASSPQGTDANYGYTF | TGTGCCAGCAGTCCTCAAGGGACAGACGCTAACTATGGCTACACCTTC
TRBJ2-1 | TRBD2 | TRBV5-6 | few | CASSLAGGAGNEQFF | TGTGCCAGCAGCTTGGCCGGGGGGGCTGGCAATGAGCAGTTCTTC
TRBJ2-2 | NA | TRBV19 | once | CASSIAAGSRGTGELFF | TGTGCCAGTAGTATAGCCGCCGGGTCGAGGGGGACCGGGGAGCTGTTTTTT
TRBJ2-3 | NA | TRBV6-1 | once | CAGSGQLDTQYF | TGTGCCGGCAGCGGACAGTTAGATACGCAGTATTTT
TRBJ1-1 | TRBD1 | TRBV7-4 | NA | CASSSLDRGGGYTEAFF | TGTGCCAGCAGCTCTTTGGACAGGGGAGGTGGGTACACTGAAGCTTTCTTT
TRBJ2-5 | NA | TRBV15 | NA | CATSRGGNSLETQYF | TGTGCCACCAGCAGAGGGGGAAACTCCTTGGAGACCCAGTACTTC